The following is a T cell receptor beta chain sequence with its context. The data were obtained in a study of glioma-infiltrating T cells. Amplification of TCR alpha and beta CDR3 regions from RNA used iRepertoire nested multiplex PCR. TCRdb reprocessed the multiplex PCR reads via MiXCR and lists one record per CDR3 protein. The sample yields over 90,000 distinct CDR3 sequences, around 30% seen once. Germline V CDR1 and CDR2: LNHDA, SQIVND (reference sequence). Trimming shortened V by 5 bases and J by 1 base, and 20 bases separated the two germline ends. CDR3 size: 17 residues. The chain combines TRBV19 with TRBJ1-2, with D perhaps TRBD1 (6 bases). The clonotype originates from a human donor with low-grade glioma or glioblastoma, undergoing nonglioma brain surgery, or in good health (not recorded which). Sequences were obtained from glioma tissue, nonneoplastic brain tissue, or PBMCs (not recorded which). The CDR3 sequence: CASSLLGAQYYNYGYTF. The CDR3 nucleotides read TGTGCCAGTAGTTTACTGGGGGCGCAGTATTATAACTATGGCTACACCTTC.